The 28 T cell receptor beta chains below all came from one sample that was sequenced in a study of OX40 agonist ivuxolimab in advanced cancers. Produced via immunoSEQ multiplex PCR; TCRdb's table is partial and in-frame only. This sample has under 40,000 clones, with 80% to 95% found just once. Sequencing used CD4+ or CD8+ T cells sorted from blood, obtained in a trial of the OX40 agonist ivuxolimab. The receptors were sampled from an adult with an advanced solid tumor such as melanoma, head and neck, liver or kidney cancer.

The CDR3 coding sequence is TGTGCCAGCAGCTTAAGGATAGCCCCGTCTGGGGCCAACGTCCTGACTTTC. It yields the protein CASSLRIAPSGANVLTF. This rearrangement joins TRBV7-9 to TRBJ2-6; D is unresolved. The CDR3 runs to 17 residues. In germline, CDR1 is SEHNR, CDR2 FQNEAQ (reference sequence). V lost 2 bases and J 1 base, leaving 12 bases between the germline ends.

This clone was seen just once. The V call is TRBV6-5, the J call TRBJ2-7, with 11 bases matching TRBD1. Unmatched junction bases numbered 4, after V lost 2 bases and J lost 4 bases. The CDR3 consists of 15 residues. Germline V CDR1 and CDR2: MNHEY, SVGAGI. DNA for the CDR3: TGTGCCAGCAGTTACACCGGGACAGGGGGTTACGAGCAGTACTTC. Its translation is CASSYTGTGGYEQYF.

The CDR3 bases are TGTGCCAGCGGTGGGGACAGGGAGGAACCACAGTACTTC. This sequence encodes CASGGDREEPQYF. The chain carries TRBV13 and TRBJ2-4; 9 bases align to TRBD1. Germline V gene sequence: CDR1 PRHDT, CDR2 FYEKMQ (reference sequence). Unmatched junction bases numbered 12, after V lost 8 bases and J lost 13 bases. This CDR3 contains 13 residues.

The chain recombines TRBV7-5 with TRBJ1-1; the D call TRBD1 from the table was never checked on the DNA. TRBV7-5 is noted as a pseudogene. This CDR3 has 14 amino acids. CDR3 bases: TGTGCCAGAAGCTTAAGGAGTAGGGGCACTGAAGCTTTCTTT. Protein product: CARSLRSRGTEAFF.

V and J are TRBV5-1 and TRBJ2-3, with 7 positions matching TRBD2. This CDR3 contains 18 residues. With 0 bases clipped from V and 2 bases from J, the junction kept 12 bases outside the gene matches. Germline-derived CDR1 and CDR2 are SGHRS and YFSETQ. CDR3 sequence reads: CASSLARGLQGITDTQYF. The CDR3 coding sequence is TGCGCCAGCAGCTTGGCGCGGGGGTTGCAGGGCATCACAGATACGCAGTATTTT.

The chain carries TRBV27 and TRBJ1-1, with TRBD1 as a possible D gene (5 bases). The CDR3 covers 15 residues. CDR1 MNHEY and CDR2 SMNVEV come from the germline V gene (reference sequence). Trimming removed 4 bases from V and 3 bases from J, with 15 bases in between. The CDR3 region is CASSSMAGADTEAFF. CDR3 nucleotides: TGTGCCAGCAGTTCGATGGCCGGGGCGGACACTGAAGCTTTCTTT.

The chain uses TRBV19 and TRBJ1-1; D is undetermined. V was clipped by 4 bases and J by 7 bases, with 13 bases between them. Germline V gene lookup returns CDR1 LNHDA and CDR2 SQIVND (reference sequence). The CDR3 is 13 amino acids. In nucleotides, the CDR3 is TGTGCCAGTAGTACGTCGCTTATCAGTGAAGCTTTCTTT. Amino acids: CASSTSLISEAFF. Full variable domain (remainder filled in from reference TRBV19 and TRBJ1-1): DGGITQSPKYLFRKEGQNVTLSCEQNLNHDAMYWYRQDPGQGLRLIYYSQIVNDFQKGDIAEGYSVSREKKESFPLTVTSAQKNPTAFYLCASSTSLISEAFFGQGTRLTVV.

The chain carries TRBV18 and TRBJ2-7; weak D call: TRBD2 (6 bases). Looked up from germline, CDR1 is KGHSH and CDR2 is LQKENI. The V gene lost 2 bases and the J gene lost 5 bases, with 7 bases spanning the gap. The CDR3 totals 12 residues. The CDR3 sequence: CASSPSSDEQYF. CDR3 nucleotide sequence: TGTGCCAGCTCACCATCTAGCGACGAGCAGTACTTC.

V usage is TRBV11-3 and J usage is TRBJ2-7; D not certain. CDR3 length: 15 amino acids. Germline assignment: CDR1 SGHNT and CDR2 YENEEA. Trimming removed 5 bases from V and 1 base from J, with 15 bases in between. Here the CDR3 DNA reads TGTGCCAGCAGCCACCTACACGACGCTTCCTACGAGCAGTACGTC. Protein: CASSHLHDASYEQYV.

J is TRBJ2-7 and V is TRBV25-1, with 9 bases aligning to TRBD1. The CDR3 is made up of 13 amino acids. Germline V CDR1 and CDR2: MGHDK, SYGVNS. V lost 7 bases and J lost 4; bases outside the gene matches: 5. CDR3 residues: CASNPGQGYEQYF. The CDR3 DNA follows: TGTGCCAGCAACCCGGGACAGGGATACGAGCAGTACTTC.

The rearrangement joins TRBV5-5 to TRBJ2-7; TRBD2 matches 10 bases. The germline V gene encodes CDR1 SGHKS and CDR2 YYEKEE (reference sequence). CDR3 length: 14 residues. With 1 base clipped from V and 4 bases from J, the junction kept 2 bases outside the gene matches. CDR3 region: CASSLTTSGYEQYV. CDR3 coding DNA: TGTGCCAGCAGCTTGACGACTAGCGGGTACGAGCAGTACGTC.

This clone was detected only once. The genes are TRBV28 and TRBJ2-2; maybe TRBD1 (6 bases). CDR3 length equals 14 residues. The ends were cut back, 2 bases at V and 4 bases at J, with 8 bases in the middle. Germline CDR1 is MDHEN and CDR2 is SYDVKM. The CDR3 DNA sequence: TGTGCCAGCAGTTTAAGGACAGTCACCGGGGAGCTGTTTTTT. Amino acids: CASSLRTVTGELFF.

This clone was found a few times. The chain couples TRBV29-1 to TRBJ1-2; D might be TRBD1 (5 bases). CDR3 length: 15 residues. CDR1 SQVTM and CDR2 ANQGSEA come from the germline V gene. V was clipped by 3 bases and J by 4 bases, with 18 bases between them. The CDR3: CSVDVAGQSGYGYTF. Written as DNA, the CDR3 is TGCAGCGTTGACGTAGCAGGGCAATCTGGCTATGGCTACACCTTC.

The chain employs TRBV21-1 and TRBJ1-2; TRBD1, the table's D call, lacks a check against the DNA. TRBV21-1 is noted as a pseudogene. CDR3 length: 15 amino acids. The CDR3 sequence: CASSKVGRVMYGYTF. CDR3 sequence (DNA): TGTGCCAGCAGCAAAGTTGGCAGGGTAATGTATGGCTACACCTTC.

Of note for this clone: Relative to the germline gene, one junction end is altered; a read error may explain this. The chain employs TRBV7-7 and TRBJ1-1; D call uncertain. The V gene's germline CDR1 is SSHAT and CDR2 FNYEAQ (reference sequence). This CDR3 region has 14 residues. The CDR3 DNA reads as TGTGCTAGCAGCTTATCCCCTGACGACACTGAAGCTTTCTTT. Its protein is CASSLSPDDTEAFF.

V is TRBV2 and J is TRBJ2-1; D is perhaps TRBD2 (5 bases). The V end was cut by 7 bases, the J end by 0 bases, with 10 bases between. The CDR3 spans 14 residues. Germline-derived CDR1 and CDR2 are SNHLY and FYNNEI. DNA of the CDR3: TGTGCCAGCAATTTGGGGAGCTCCTACAATGAGCAGTTCTTC. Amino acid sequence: CASNLGSSYNEQFF. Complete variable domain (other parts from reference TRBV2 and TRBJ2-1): EPEVTQTPSHQVTQMGQEVILRCVPISNHLYFYWYRQILGQKVEFLVSFYNNEISEKSEIFDDQFSVERPDGSNFTLKIRSTKLEDSAMYFCASNLGSSYNEQFFGPGTRLTVL.

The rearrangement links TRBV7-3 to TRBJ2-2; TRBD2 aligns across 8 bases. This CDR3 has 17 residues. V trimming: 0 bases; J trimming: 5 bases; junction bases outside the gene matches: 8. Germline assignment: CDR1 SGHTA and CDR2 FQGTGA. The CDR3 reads CASSLTGREDQTGELFF. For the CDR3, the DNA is TGTGCCAGCAGCTTAACGGGGCGGGAGGACCAAACCGGGGAGCTGTTTTTT.

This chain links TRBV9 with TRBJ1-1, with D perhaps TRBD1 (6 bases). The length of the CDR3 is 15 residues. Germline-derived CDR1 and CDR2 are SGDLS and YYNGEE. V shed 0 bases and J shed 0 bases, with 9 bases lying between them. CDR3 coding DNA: TGTGCCAGCAGCGTAGAACCAGGGGTGAACACTGAAGCTTTCTTT. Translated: CASSVEPGVNTEAFF.

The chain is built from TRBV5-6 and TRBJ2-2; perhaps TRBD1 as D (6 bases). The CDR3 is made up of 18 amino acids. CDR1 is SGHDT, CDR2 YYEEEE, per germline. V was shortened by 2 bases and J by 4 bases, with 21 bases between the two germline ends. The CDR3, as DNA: TGTGCCAGCAGCTTAAACTCGCTGGGACACTGGATCACCGGGGAGCTGTTTTTT. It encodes CASSLNSLGHWITGELFF.

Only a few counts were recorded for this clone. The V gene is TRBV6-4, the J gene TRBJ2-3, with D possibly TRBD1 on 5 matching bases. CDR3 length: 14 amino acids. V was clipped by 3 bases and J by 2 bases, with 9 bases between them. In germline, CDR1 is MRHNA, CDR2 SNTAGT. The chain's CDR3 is CASSEGAHTDTQYF. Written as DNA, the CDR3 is TGTGCCAGCAGTGAAGGGGCCCACACAGATACGCAGTATTTT.

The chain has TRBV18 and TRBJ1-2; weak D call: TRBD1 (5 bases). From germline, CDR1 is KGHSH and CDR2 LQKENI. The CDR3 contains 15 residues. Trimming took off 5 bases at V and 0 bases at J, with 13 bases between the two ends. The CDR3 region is CASSKGDIANYGYTF. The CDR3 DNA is TGTGCCAGCTCAAAAGGGGATATAGCTAACTATGGCTACACCTTC.

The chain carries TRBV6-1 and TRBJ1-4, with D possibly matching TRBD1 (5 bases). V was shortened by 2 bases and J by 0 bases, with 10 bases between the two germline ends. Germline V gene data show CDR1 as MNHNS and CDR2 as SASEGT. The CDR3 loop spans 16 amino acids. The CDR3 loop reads CASSERRGTTNEKLFF. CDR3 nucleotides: TGTGCCAGCAGTGAACGGAGGGGAACAACTAATGAAAAACTGTTTTTT.

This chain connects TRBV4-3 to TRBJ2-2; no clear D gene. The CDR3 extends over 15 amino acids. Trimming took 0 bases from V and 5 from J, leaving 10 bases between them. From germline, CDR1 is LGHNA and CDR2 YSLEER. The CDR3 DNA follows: TGCGCCAGCAGCCAAGATCGAATCACTACCGGGGAGCTGTTTTTT. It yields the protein CASSQDRITTGELFF.

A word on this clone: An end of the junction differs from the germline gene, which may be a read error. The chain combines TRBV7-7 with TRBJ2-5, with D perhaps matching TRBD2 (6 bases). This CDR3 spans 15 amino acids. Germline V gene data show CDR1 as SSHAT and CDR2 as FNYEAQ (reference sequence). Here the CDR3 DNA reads TGTGCTAGCAGCTTAAATAGCGGTGGGGGAAAGACCCAGTACTTC. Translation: CASSLNSGGGKTQYF.

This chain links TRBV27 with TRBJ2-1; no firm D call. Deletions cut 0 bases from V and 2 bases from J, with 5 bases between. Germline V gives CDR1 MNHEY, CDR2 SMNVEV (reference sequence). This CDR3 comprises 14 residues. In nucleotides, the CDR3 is TGTGCCAGCAGTTTATCAGGCCCCTACAATGAGCAGTTCTTC. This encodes CASSLSGPYNEQFF.

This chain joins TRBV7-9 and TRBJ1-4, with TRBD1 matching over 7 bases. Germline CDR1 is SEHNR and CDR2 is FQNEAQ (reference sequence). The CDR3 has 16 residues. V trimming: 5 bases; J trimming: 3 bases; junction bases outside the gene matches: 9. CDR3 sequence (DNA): TGTGCCAGCAGCGCACCCTCCGGGACAGCTAATGAAAAACTGTTTTTT. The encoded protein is CASSAPSGTANEKLFF.

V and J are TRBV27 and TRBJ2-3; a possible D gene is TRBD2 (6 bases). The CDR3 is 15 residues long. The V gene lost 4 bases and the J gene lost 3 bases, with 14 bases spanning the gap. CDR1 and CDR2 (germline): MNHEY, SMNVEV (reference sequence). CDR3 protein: CASSSIPGLTDTQYF. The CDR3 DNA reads TGTGCCAGCAGTTCTATACCGGGACTGACAGATACGCAGTATTTT.

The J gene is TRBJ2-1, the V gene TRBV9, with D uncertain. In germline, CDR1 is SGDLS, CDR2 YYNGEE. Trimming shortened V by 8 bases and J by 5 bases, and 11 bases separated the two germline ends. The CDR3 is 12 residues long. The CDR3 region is CASSAVHNEQFF. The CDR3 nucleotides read TGTGCCAGTTCCGCAGTTCACAATGAGCAGTTCTTC.